The entry that follows covers one T cell receptor beta chain sequence. Its antigen remains unidentified. This sample stems from a study of cytomegalovirus exposure and HLA in healthy donors. Study-wide findings and caveats: A later analysis found that most CMV-associated TCR beta chains appeared HLA-restricted. Some TCR beta chains (164 of them) were listed as cytomegalovirus-associated. Per a prior analysis, the majority of TCR beta V segments were productive roughly 90% or roughly 30% of the time. Later, an analysis found that common viral pathogens appeared to be linked with several of the most significant clusters.

The primer mix had 60 Vbeta and 13 Jbeta primers. Clones were sequenced by immunoSEQ multiplex PCR, and TCRdb holds only the in-frame ones, with some missing. The repertoire has about 98,000 clones, approximately 83% of them found once; the top ten carry under 4.5%. The CDR3 length is 14 residues. With 4 bases removed from V and 4 bases from J, the gap between germline ends came to 14 bases. In germline, CDR1 is SNHLY, CDR2 FYNNEI. This clonotype was sampled from a female donor in good health and CMV-seropositive. The sample taken for sequencing was PBMCs. The V and J genes are TRBV2 and TRBJ2-7; a weak D match, TRBD1 (5 bases). CDR3 DNA sequence: TGTGCCAGCAGTGCAGGGATCGTAGCTTACGAGCAGTACTTC. It is translated as CASSAGIVAYEQYF.